Shown below are 31 T cell receptor beta chains from a single sample sequenced in a study of blood T cell repertoires in COVID-19. The assay was immunoSEQ multiplex PCR, and TCRdb's table has in-frame clones only and misses some. This sample has 140,000 or so clones, with about 88% found just once. The sequencing input was peripheral blood. These TCRs come from a human donor with acute or convalescent COVID-19. The donor label of this sample is uncertain.

The rearrangement links TRBV5-5 to TRBJ1-2, with 10 bases that match TRBD1. CDR3 size: 15 residues. With 4 bases clipped from V and 4 bases from J, the junction kept 7 bases outside the gene matches. Germline V gene data show CDR1 as SGHKS and CDR2 as YYEKEE (reference sequence). Here the CDR3 reads CASSPTGGVSYGYTF. Here the CDR3 DNA reads TGTGCCAGCAGCCCGACAGGGGGCGTTAGCTATGGCTACACCTTC.

This clone was recorded only once. This rearrangement joins TRBV5-1 to TRBJ1-1, with 7 bases matching TRBD1. The CDR3 extends over 14 amino acids. CDR1 is SGHRS and CDR2 is YFSETQ in the germline V gene. V lost 4 bases, J lost 3 bases, and 6 bases stayed unmatched. CDR3 nucleotides: TGCGCCAGCAGCGGGGGCAGGGGGGACACTGAAGCTTTCTTT. This sequence encodes CASSGGRGDTEAFF.

The rearrangement joins TRBV5-4 to TRBJ2-5; the match to TRBD2 covers 14 bases. Germline-derived CDR1 and CDR2 are SGHNT and YYREEE (reference sequence). CDR3 length: 17 residues. J was trimmed by 4 bases and V by 4 bases; bases with no gene match: 9. The CDR3 DNA reads as TGTGCCAGCAGCAGGGGACTAGCGGGGGAAGGTGGAGAGACCCAGTACTTC. This gives the protein CASSRGLAGEGGETQYF.

This clone was picked up one time. The genes are TRBV28 and TRBJ1-1, with 7 bases identical to TRBD1. The CDR3 totals 15 residues. The V segment lost 5 bases and the J segment 3 bases; nucleotides outside the gene matches: 9. In germline, CDR1 is MDHEN, CDR2 SYDVKM. The CDR3 loop reads CASSVNRGFYTEAFF. The CDR3 coding sequence is TGTGCCAGCAGTGTAAACAGGGGCTTCTACACTGAAGCTTTCTTT. Complete variable domain (other parts from reference TRBV28 and TRBJ1-1): DVKVTQSSRYLVKRTGEKVFLECVQDMDHENMFWYRQDPGLGLRLIYFSYDVKMKEKGDIPEGYSVSREKKERFSLILESASTNQTSMYLCASSVNRGFYTEAFFGQGTRLTVV.

The chain couples TRBV7-2 to TRBJ2-2, with 9 bases fitting TRBD1. Germline assignment: CDR1 SGHTA and CDR2 FQGNSA. Trimming at V came to 4 bases and at J to 6 bases, leaving 6 bases not matched to a gene. The CDR3 is made up of 15 amino acids. The CDR3 nucleotides are TGTGCCAGCAGCTCCCGGACAGGGGCCCCCGGGGAGCTGTTTTTT. It specifies CASSSRTGAPGELFF.

CDR3 loop: CASSLVHRDYEQYF. For the CDR3, the DNA is TGTGCCAGCAGCTTAGTTCACAGGGACTACGAGCAGTACTTC. The V and J genes are TRBV7-2 and TRBJ2-7; D is perhaps TRBD1 (6 bases). Trimming stripped 1 base from V and 3 bases from J, with 10 bases between. CDR3 length equals 14 residues. Germline V lookup: CDR1 SGHTA, CDR2 FQGNSA.

The rearrangement links TRBV5-1 to TRBJ2-4, with TRBD2 identical over 10 bases. The CDR3 runs 18 residues. CDR1 and CDR2 from the germline V gene are SGHRS and YFSETQ. J lost 5 bases, V lost 0 bases, and 11 bases had no gene match. Here the CDR3 DNA reads TGCGCCAGCAGCTTGGTGTCCTCTACTACTAGCGGGGAAAACATTCAGTACTTC. It specifies CASSLVSSTTSGENIQYF.

The chain recombines TRBV9 with TRBJ2-7; 9 nucleotides agree with TRBD1. The germline V gene has CDR1 SGDLS and CDR2 YYNGEE. Trimming at V came to 0 bases and at J to 6 bases, leaving 7 bases not matched to a gene. The CDR3 runs to 15 residues. CDR3 residues: CASSVEGTGSSEQYF. The DNA for the CDR3 is TGTGCCAGCAGCGTAGAAGGGACAGGGTCTTCCGAGCAGTACTTC.

The chain couples TRBV30 to TRBJ1-2; 8 bases are a match to TRBD1. The length of the CDR3 is 15 residues. The V segment lost 3 bases and the J segment 1 base; nucleotides outside the gene matches: 7. Germline lookup yields CDR1 GTSNPN and CDR2 SVGIG (reference sequence). The CDR3 protein is CAWSPRGRINYGYTF. DNA for the CDR3: TGTGCCTGGAGCCCCAGGGGGCGCATTAACTATGGCTACACCTTC.

The J gene is TRBJ2-4, the V gene TRBV19, with 12 nucleotides matching TRBD2. Germline V gene sequence: CDR1 LNHDA, CDR2 SQIVND (reference sequence). J lost 1 base, V lost 4 bases, and 8 bases had no gene match. The CDR3 length is 18 residues. The CDR3 is CASSTLAGGPGAKNIQYF. The CDR3 nucleotides are TGTGCCAGTAGTACTCTAGCGGGAGGGCCGGGGGCCAAAAACATTCAGTACTTC.

V gene TRBV7-2 combines with J gene TRBJ2-1; 10 bases are a match to TRBD2. This CDR3 region has 16 residues. CDR1 and CDR2 (germline): SGHTA, FQGNSA. V was pared by 1 base and J by 3 bases, with 3 bases of the junction left unmatched. As DNA, the CDR3 is TGTGCCAGCAGCTTAGATGCTAGCGGGAGCTACAATGAGCAGTTCTTC. As protein: CASSLDASGSYNEQFF.

This chain uses TRBV30 with TRBJ1-4, with 7 bases that match TRBD1. CDR1 is GTSNPN and CDR2 is SVGIG in the germline V gene (reference sequence). Unmatched junction bases numbered 10, after V lost 2 bases and J lost 7 bases. The CDR3 spans 15 residues. Here the CDR3 reads CAWSPTTGASEKLFF. The CDR3 DNA is TGTGCCTGGAGTCCAACAACAGGGGCTTCTGAAAAACTGTTTTTT.

The gene calls are TRBV7-3 and TRBJ2-1; 8 nucleotides line up with TRBD1. CDR3 length equals 15 residues. V shed 5 bases and J 4 bases; nucleotides not matched to a gene: 7. The V gene's germline CDR1 is SGHTA and CDR2 FQGTGA. DNA for the CDR3: TGTGCCAGCAGCCCAGGACAGGGTGGGTACAATGAGCAGTTCTTC. Translation gives CASSPGQGGYNEQFF.

This chain joins TRBV5-1 and TRBJ2-1; weak D call: TRBD1 (6 bases). This CDR3 spans 14 amino acids. Deletions cut 7 bases from V and 3 bases from J, with 14 bases between. Germline V gene data show CDR1 as SGHRS and CDR2 as YFSETQ. CDR3 sequence reads: CASQPPDSYNEQFF. CDR3 nucleotide sequence: TGCGCCAGCCAACCCCCGGACAGCTACAATGAGCAGTTCTTC.

The V and J genes are TRBV12-5 and TRBJ2-2; TRBD1 agrees at 7 bases. From germline, CDR1 is LGHNT and CDR2 FRNRAP. V shed 5 bases, J shed 1 base, and the junction held 4 bases outside the gene matches. CDR3 size: 15 residues. CDR3 sequence (DNA): TGTGCTAGTGGTGGTAGGGACAGGAACACCGGGGAGCTGTTTTTT. This sequence encodes CASGGRDRNTGELFF.

This clone was recorded once. The chain recombines TRBV3-1 (or the pseudogene TRBV3-2) with TRBJ2-1, with 11 bases lining up with TRBD2. Trimming at V came to 4 bases and at J to 4 bases, leaving 3 bases not matched to a gene. CDR1 and CDR2 from the germline V gene are LGHDT and YNNKEL (reference sequence). This CDR3 region has 15 residues. The DNA of the CDR3 is TGTGCCAGCAGCCTCACTAGCGGGGGATACAATGAGCAGTTCTTC. It specifies CASSLTSGGYNEQFF.

This chain joins TRBV4-1 and TRBJ2-3, with 8 bases lining up with TRBD2. The V and J ends lost 2 bases and 2 bases, in that order; junction bases with no gene match: 21. The CDR3 is 21 residues long. CDR1 is MGHRA, CDR2 YSYEKL, per germline. The CDR3 reads CASSQPEERGSLVQSTDTQYF. DNA for the CDR3: TGCGCCAGCAGCCAACCCGAGGAGCGGGGGAGTCTTGTTCAATCCACAGATACGCAGTATTTT.

The chain joins TRBV7-2 to TRBJ2-5, with 9 positions matching TRBD1. V was pared by 5 bases and J by 1 base, with 8 bases of the junction left unmatched. The germline gives CDR1 SGHTA, CDR2 FQGNSA. The CDR3 spans 16 residues. CDR3 sequence reads: CASSQGDRGSQETQYF. DNA of the CDR3: TGTGCCAGCAGCCAGGGTGACAGGGGGAGCCAAGAGACCCAGTACTTC. Full variable domain (outside the CDR3, taken from reference TRBV7-2 and TRBJ2-5): GAGVSQSPSNKVTEKGKDVELRCDPISGHTALYWYRQSLGQGLEFLIYFQGNSAPDKSGLPSDRFSAERTGGSVSTLTIQRTQQEDSAVYLCASSQGDRGSQETQYFGPGTRLLVL.

The rearrangement links TRBV27 to TRBJ1-4, with D tentatively TRBD1 (5 bases). Germline lookup yields CDR1 MNHEY and CDR2 SMNVEV (reference sequence). This CDR3 has 14 residues. The V and J ends lost 2 bases and 8 bases respectively, with 12 bases between them. The CDR3 region is CASSLLGPGEKLFF. Written as DNA, the CDR3 is TGTGCCAGCAGTTTACTGGGGCCAGGGGAAAAACTGTTTTTT.

This chain links TRBV4-3 with TRBJ1-1; 9 positions match TRBD1. The CDR3 covers 15 residues. From germline, CDR1 is LGHNA and CDR2 YSLEER. With V trimmed by 1 base and J by 5 bases, 5 bases remained unmatched. This CDR3 is CASSQVGQGTTEAFF. The CDR3 DNA reads TGCGCCAGCAGCCAAGTGGGACAGGGTACTACTGAAGCTTTCTTT.

The chain uses TRBV24-1 and TRBJ1-1; TRBD1 might be the D (5 bases). Trimming removed 4 bases from V and 8 bases from J, with 13 bases in between. CDR1 KGHDR and CDR2 SFDVKD come from the germline V gene. This CDR3 has 13 residues. CDR3 amino acids: CATSEAGRGEAFF. The CDR3 DNA sequence: TGTGCCACCAGTGAAGCCGGAAGGGGAGAAGCTTTCTTT.

V is TRBV2 and J is TRBJ1-5; TRBD1 agrees at 7 bases. Looked up from germline, CDR1 is SNHLY and CDR2 is FYNNEI. The trim removed 7 bases at V and 3 bases at J, leaving 9 bases unmatched. This CDR3 is built from 15 residues. The chain's CDR3 is CASTSWTGPNQPQHF. CDR3 nucleotide sequence: TGTGCCAGCACCTCATGGACAGGACCCAATCAGCCCCAGCATTTT. Complete variable domain (other parts from reference TRBV2 and TRBJ1-5): EPEVTQTPSHQVTQMGQEVILRCVPISNHLYFYWYRQILGQKVEFLVSFYNNEISEKSEIFDDQFSVERPDGSNFTLKIRSTKLEDSAMYFCASTSWTGPNQPQHFGDGTRLSIL.

The DNA for the CDR3 is TGTGCCAGCAGCGTAGCTACAGGGCTAATCTACGAGCAGTACTTC. This translates into CASSVATGLIYEQYF. The chain is built from TRBV9 and TRBJ2-7; D may be TRBD1 (6 bases). Germline loops: CDR1 SGDLS, CDR2 YYNGEE. The CDR3 length is 15 residues. V was shortened by 0 bases and J by 3 bases, with 13 bases between the two germline ends.

On this clone: The sample holds other DNA sequences that translate to the same CDR3. For the CDR3, the DNA is TGCAGCGTTGTTGTCGGGGGTGCTAACTATGGCTACACCTTC. Residues: CSVVVGGANYGYTF. V gene TRBV29-1 combines with J gene TRBJ1-2; D possibly corresponds to TRBD1 (5 bases). The CDR3 covers 14 residues. V shed 4 bases and J shed 0 bases, with 12 bases lying between them. Germline CDR1 reads SQVTM; CDR2 reads ANQGSEA.

The chain couples TRBV6-2 or TRBV6-3 to TRBJ1-2; 11 positions match TRBD1. There are 15 residues in the CDR3. J gave up 3 bases and V 5 bases, and 5 bases lay outside the gene matches. Germline lookup yields CDR1 MNHEY and CDR2 SVGEGT. CDR3 in DNA: TGTGCCAGCAGTCCACCGGGACAGGGGGACTATGGCTACACCTTC. It specifies CASSPPGQGDYGYTF.

The chain recombines TRBV11-3 with TRBJ2-5; no definite D call. Germline-derived CDR1 and CDR2 are SGHNT and YENEEA. This CDR3 has 16 amino acids. V was clipped by 3 bases and J by 2 bases, with 16 bases between them. The CDR3 protein is CASSFTTPFGQETQYF. Here the CDR3 DNA reads TGTGCCAGCAGCTTTACTACCCCGTTCGGACAAGAGACCCAGTACTTC.

V gene TRBV6-4 combines with J gene TRBJ2-1; no reliable D call. The CDR3 runs 15 residues. In germline, CDR1 is MRHNA, CDR2 SNTAGT. V was cut by 2 bases and J by 0 bases, with 8 bases left in between. This CDR3 reads CASSDSPGSYNEQFF. For the CDR3, the DNA is TGTGCCAGCAGTGACAGCCCCGGCTCCTACAATGAGCAGTTCTTC.

This chain uses TRBV28 with TRBJ1-6; TRBD1 aligns across 12 bases. The germline V gene encodes CDR1 MDHEN and CDR2 SYDVKM. This CDR3 has 16 amino acids. Trimming took 7 bases from V and 5 from J; bases not matched to a gene: 6. CDR3 residues: CASKTGTGGNNSPLHF. DNA of the CDR3: TGTGCCAGCAAGACCGGGACAGGGGGCAATAATTCACCCCTCCACTTT.

This chain connects TRBV4-3 to TRBJ2-3; TRBD2 matches 8 bases. The CDR3 totals 18 residues. The ends lost 4 bases at V and 0 bases at J; junction bases unmatched: 12. CDR1 is LGHNA and CDR2 is YSLEER in the germline V gene. CDR3 sequence (DNA): TGCGCCAGCAGCCCACAATTCCATAGCGGGGTGAGCACAGATACGCAGTATTTT. It codes for CASSPQFHSGVSTDTQYF.

The chain joins TRBV7-2 to TRBJ1-1; D ambiguous. CDR1 is SGHTA, CDR2 FQGNSA, per germline. V lost 5 bases, J lost 1 base, and 5 bases lay in between. The CDR3 spans 12 residues. In nucleotides, the CDR3 is TGTGCCAGCAGCCAATGGAACACTGAAGCTTTCTTT. Protein product: CASSQWNTEAFF.

Details on this clone: A junction end diverges from the germline sequence, so it may reflect a read error. The chain recombines TRBV19 with TRBJ1-4; no firm D call. Per germline, CDR1 LNHDA and CDR2 SQIVND (reference sequence). The CDR3 contains 14 residues. The CDR3 DNA is TGTGCCAGTAGTAACAGCTGGACTACTGAAAAACTGTTTTTT. Translated, it gives CASSNSWTTEKLFF.